This T cell receptor (beta chain) stems from a study of T cells after posttransplantation cyclophosphamide. The CDR3 covers 12 residues. Profiling relied on immunoSEQ multiplex PCR, and the TCRdb table lists in-frame clones only, not all of them. The sample has under 50,000 clones, none seen only once. In the case of this clone: Antigen unknown.

Regarding the study as a whole: Skin or GI-infiltrating T cells shared few TRB sequences with blood. After PTCy, TRB diversity resembled that of CNI/methotrexate controls.

The V gene is TRBV21-1, the J gene TRBJ2-3; the table calls TRBD2, which could not be checked here. TRBV21-1 is marked as a pseudogene. Sequencing used PBMCs. This receptor was obtained from a man aged 35 to 55 in good health, CMV-negative, and a related stem cell transplant donor. As DNA, the CDR3 is TGTGCCAGCAGCGCAGTACCGGGTACGCAGTATTTT. It specifies CASSAVPGTQYF.